What follows are 13 T cell receptor beta chains derived from one specimen sequenced in a study of cytomegalovirus exposure and HLA in healthy donors. In the PCR, 60 Vbeta and 13 Jbeta primers were used. Profiling relied on immunoSEQ multiplex PCR, and the TCRdb table lists in-frame clones only, not all of them. Its listing shows roughly 51,000 clones. The sample taken for sequencing was PBMCs. All receptors come from a woman in her 50s in good health and CMV-seropositive.

The chain combines TRBV4-1 with TRBJ1-5; 10 bases map to TRBD1. In germline, CDR1 is MGHRA, CDR2 YSYEKL. The CDR3 has 18 residues. The CDR3 is CDLSQVPGQGSIDQPQHF. The CDR3 DNA is TGCGACCTCAGCCAAGTTCCGGGACAGGGGTCCATCGATCAGCCCCAGCATTTT.

This sequence joins TRBV5-1 and TRBJ2-3; 11 bases fit TRBD2. V lost 4 bases and J lost 4; bases outside the gene matches: 5. The germline gives CDR1 SGHRS, CDR2 YFSETQ. The CDR3 is 15 amino acids. The CDR3 DNA is TGCGCCAGCAGCCTGACTAGCGGGGTCGCAGATACGCAGTATTTT. Its protein is CASSLTSGVADTQYF.

The rearrangement links TRBV2 to TRBJ2-1; 7 nucleotides match TRBD2. After removal of 5 bases from V and 9 bases from J, the junction contained 7 bases not matched to a gene. CDR1 is SNHLY, CDR2 FYNNEI, per germline. This CDR3 is 13 amino acids long. The CDR3 DNA sequence: TGTGCCAGCAGTAGAGTGGGGGGGGGTGAGCAGTTCTTC. Its translation: CASSRVGGGEQFF.

V gene TRBV4-3 combines with J gene TRBJ1-4; 7 bases map to TRBD1. V gave up 4 bases and J gave up 4 bases; unmatched junction bases: 3. The germline gives CDR1 LGHNA, CDR2 YSLEER. This CDR3 has 14 amino acids. CDR3 nucleotide sequence: TGCGCCAGCAGCCGGGGACAGCTTAATGAAAAACTGTTTTTT. Translation: CASSRGQLNEKLFF.

The gene calls are TRBV2 and TRBJ2-1, with 12 bases fitting TRBD2. Germline trimming cut 3 bases from V and 2 bases from J; bases unmatched to any gene: 5. CDR3 length: 17 residues. Germline CDR1 SNHLY, CDR2 FYNNEI. The CDR3 loop reads CASSDLGLAGPYNEQFF. The CDR3, as DNA: TGTGCCAGCAGTGACCTTGGACTAGCGGGGCCCTACAATGAGCAGTTCTTC.

The chain couples TRBV27 to TRBJ2-7, with a possible D match to TRBD1 (5 bases). This CDR3 is built from 15 residues. V lost 4 bases, J lost 0 bases, and 13 bases lay in between. Germline V CDR1 and CDR2: MNHEY, SMNVEV (reference sequence). Here the CDR3 reads CASSSPQTVSYEQYF. The CDR3 DNA is TGTGCCAGCAGTTCCCCCCAGACAGTCTCCTACGAGCAGTACTTC.

This CDR3 is CASSPRSVAANYGYTF. Here the CDR3 DNA reads TGTGCCAGTAGTCCCCGCAGTGTCGCCGCTAACTATGGCTACACCTTC. The gene calls are TRBV19 and TRBJ1-2, with D hard to call. Trimming took 5 bases from V and 0 from J, leaving 16 bases between them. CDR1 is LNHDA, CDR2 SQIVND, per germline (reference sequence). The CDR3 covers 16 residues.

V usage is TRBV6-5 and J usage is TRBJ2-3; 9 bases line up with TRBD2. The CDR3 covers 13 residues. Trimming took 9 bases from V and 4 from J; bases not matched to a gene: 5. Germline V gene sequence: CDR1 MNHEY, CDR2 SVGAGI. CDR3 loop: CASKSGGPDTQYF. CDR3 bases: TGTGCCAGTAAAAGCGGGGGGCCAGATACGCAGTATTTT.

This sequence joins TRBV28 and TRBJ2-1, with D unresolved. The CDR3 spans 15 residues. The germline CDR1 and CDR2 sequences are MDHEN and SYDVKM. Trimming cost V 7 bases and J 0 bases, with 13 bases left between them. This CDR3 reads CASTPRGGSYNEQFF. The CDR3 coding sequence is TGTGCCAGCACCCCCAGAGGCGGCTCCTACAATGAGCAGTTCTTC.

The chain couples TRBV4-1 to TRBJ1-6, with 8 positions matching TRBD1. V trimming: 1 base; J trimming: 6 bases; junction bases outside the gene matches: 8. Germline CDR1 MGHRA, CDR2 YSYEKL. The CDR3 loop spans 17 amino acids. As DNA, the CDR3 is TGCGCCAGCAGCCAAGGTAGGGACAGGCTCCCTAATTCACCCCTCCACTTT. As protein: CASSQGRDRLPNSPLHF.

The V and J genes are TRBV19 and TRBJ1-4; D is perhaps TRBD1 (5 bases). V lost 4 bases to trimming and J lost 6 bases, with 18 bases between them. Germline-derived CDR1 and CDR2 are LNHDA and SQIVND (reference sequence). This CDR3 has 16 amino acids. The CDR3 region is CASSRPTGLSDEKLFF. The DNA of the CDR3 is TGTGCCAGTAGTAGACCTACGGGACTGAGTGATGAAAAACTGTTTTTT.

This chain connects TRBV4-1 to TRBJ1-4; TRBD1 matches at 8 bases. The CDR3 sequence is 16 residues long. Looked up from germline, CDR1 is MGHRA and CDR2 is YSYEKL. V gave up 3 bases and J gave up 3 bases; unmatched junction bases: 6. CDR3: CASSHGQGFANEKLFF. The CDR3, as DNA: TGCGCCAGCAGCCACGGACAGGGATTCGCTAATGAAAAACTGTTTTTT.

This chain joins TRBV18 and TRBJ2-1; 9 nucleotides line up with TRBD1. This CDR3 has 15 residues. CDR1 and CDR2 from the germline V gene are KGHSH and LQKENI. J lost 6 bases, V lost 2 bases, and 5 bases had no gene match. The CDR3 sequence: CASSPNRDRANEQFF. CDR3 bases: TGTGCCAGCTCACCAAATAGGGACAGGGCCAATGAGCAGTTCTTC.